The 17 T cell receptor beta chains presented below share a single source sample, sequenced in a study of monozygotic twins with inflammatory bowel disease. TCRdb re-called the 5' RACE reads; every CDR3 protein appears as one record, without DNA. This table lists about 380,000 distinct CDR3 sequences. The material sequenced was blood. The receptors shown here come from a human donor with ulcerative colitis or Crohn's disease, or a healthy co-twin of an affected twin (not recorded which).

The chain combines TRBV3-1 with TRBJ1-4. This CDR3 is 14 amino acids long. The germline V gene encodes CDR1 LGHDT and CDR2 YNNKEL (reference sequence). CDR3 residues: CASSQDGRREKLFF.

This chain links TRBV12-3 or TRBV12-4 with TRBJ2-7. The length of the CDR3 is 13 residues. CDR3 region: CASSFLGSYEQYF.

V and J are TRBV4-3 and TRBJ2-7; the D call of TRBD1 rests on TCRdb alone, since no DNA is present to check it. Germline values: CDR1 LGHNA, CDR2 YSLEER. CDR3 length: 16 residues. This CDR3 reads CASSQYWTGDTYEQYF.

The rearrangement joins TRBV11-1 to TRBJ2-1; TCRdb's assignment of TRBD1 cannot be checked, as there is no DNA. Germline CDR1 is SGHAT and CDR2 is FQDESV (reference sequence). The CDR3 runs 15 residues. The CDR3 spells CASSLGDRGGGEQFF. The full variable domain, in which reference TRBV11-1 and TRBJ2-1 provide the parts outside the CDR3, is EAEVAQSPRYKITEKSQAVAFWCDPISGHATLYWYRQILGQGPELLVQFQDESVVDDSQLPKDRFSAERLKGVDSTLKIQPAELGDSAMYLCASSLGDRGGGEQFFGPGTRLTVL.

V and J are TRBV20-1 and TRBJ2-5; TCRdb reports TRBD2, a call that lacks DNA to check it against. CDR3 length: 15 amino acids. Germline V gene data show CDR1 as DFQATT and CDR2 as SNEGSKA (reference sequence). CDR3: CSAISTQTSQETQYF.

The chain combines TRBV7-9 with TRBJ2-6; the D call of TRBD2 rests on TCRdb alone, since no DNA is present to check it. Germline CDR1 is SEHNR and CDR2 is FQNEAQ (reference sequence). CDR3 length equals 14 residues. This CDR3 is CATRGSGGANVLTF. The full variable domain, its missing parts supplied by reference TRBV7-9 and TRBJ2-6, is DTGVSQNPRHKITKRGQNVTFRCDPISEHNRLYWYRQTLGQGPEFLTYFQNEAQLEKSRLLSDRFSAERPKGSFSTLEIQRTEQGDSAMYLCATRGSGGANVLTFGAGSRLTVL.

The J gene is TRBJ1-5, the V gene TRBV7-9. The CDR3 covers 13 residues. Per germline, CDR1 SEHNR and CDR2 FQNEAQ (reference sequence). The CDR3 region is CASSLAVNQPQHF.

The CDR3 spells CASSRLAGAFYNEQFF. The genes are TRBV3-1 and TRBJ2-1; there is no DNA to check the TCRdb D call of TRBD2. Germline CDR1 is LGHDT and CDR2 is YNNKEL (reference sequence). The CDR3 is 16 amino acids.

The rearrangement links TRBV5-1 to TRBJ2-4; TCRdb proposes TRBD2, but this gene call is untestable without DNA. The CDR3 covers 14 residues. The V gene's germline CDR1 is SGHRS and CDR2 YFSETQ. CDR3 loop: CASSSGGLKNIQYF.

The rearrangement joins TRBV3-1 to TRBJ1-1. There are 12 residues in the CDR3. CDR1 and CDR2 (germline): LGHDT, YNNKEL (reference sequence). CDR3 amino acids: CASSLHTDEAFF.

J is TRBJ2-5 and V is TRBV4-1; the TCRdb D gene call, TRBD1, has no DNA to confirm it. CDR3 length: 14 residues. Per the germline V gene, CDR1 is MGHRA and CDR2 is YSYEKL. CDR3 amino acids: CASSLGPGAETQYF.

This chain uses TRBV30 with TRBJ2-3; the TCRdb D gene call, TRBD2, has no DNA to confirm it. CDR1 and CDR2 from the germline V gene are GTSNPN and SVGIG (reference sequence). The CDR3 spans 16 residues. Here the CDR3 reads CAWNHPSSGGRDTQYF.

This chain uses TRBV5-1 with TRBJ1-2. From germline, CDR1 is SGHRS and CDR2 YFSETQ. This CDR3 has 19 residues. This CDR3 is CASSGEGSGAQKTNYGYTF.

This chain uses TRBV4-3 with TRBJ1-4. The CDR3 loop spans 12 amino acids. Per germline, CDR1 LGHNA and CDR2 YSLEER. CDR3 sequence: CASSQGPEKLFF.

The rearrangement links TRBV9 to TRBJ2-7. The CDR3 contains 16 residues. Germline V gene sequence: CDR1 SGDLS, CDR2 YYNGEE. The CDR3 sequence is CASSVAGWNPAYEQYF.

This chain links TRBV9 with TRBJ1-2. Germline CDR1 is SGDLS and CDR2 is YYNGEE. The CDR3 length is 12 residues. The CDR3 loop reads CASTRDYYGYTF.

The chain is built from TRBV5-1 and TRBJ2-7. The CDR3 has 13 residues. The germline V gene encodes CDR1 SGHRS and CDR2 YFSETQ. CDR3 amino acids: CASSLGHPYEQYF.